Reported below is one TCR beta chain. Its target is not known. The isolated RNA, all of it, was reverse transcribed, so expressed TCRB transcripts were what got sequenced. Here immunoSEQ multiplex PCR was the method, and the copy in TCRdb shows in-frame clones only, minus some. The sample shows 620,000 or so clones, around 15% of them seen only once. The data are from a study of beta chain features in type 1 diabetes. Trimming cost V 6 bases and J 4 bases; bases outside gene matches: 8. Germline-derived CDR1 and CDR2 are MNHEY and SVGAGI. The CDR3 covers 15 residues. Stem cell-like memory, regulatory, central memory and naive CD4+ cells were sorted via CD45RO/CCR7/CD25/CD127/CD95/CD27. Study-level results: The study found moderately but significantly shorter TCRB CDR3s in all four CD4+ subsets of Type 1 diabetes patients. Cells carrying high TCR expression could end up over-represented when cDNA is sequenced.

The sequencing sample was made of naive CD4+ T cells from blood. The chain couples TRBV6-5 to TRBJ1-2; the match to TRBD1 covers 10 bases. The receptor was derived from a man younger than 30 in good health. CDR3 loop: CASRTGTGEGYGYTF. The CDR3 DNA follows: TGTGCCAGCAGAACCGGGACAGGGGAGGGCTATGGCTACACCTTC.